The next 28 T cell receptor beta chains were all read from a single sample in a study of blood T cell repertoires in COVID-19. Libraries were prepared by immunoSEQ multiplex PCR; TCRdb keeps only in-frame clonotypes and omits some of them. The sample comprises about 74,000 clones, around 86% of which are singletons, and roughly 30% rests with the top ten. The specimen was peripheral blood. Receptor source: a woman older than 75 with active or convalescent COVID-19.

Written as DNA, the CDR3 is TGCGCCAGCAGCCCGGAAGGCGGGGGGGCCTTTAATGAGCAGTTCTTC. This translates into CASSPEGGGAFNEQFF. The V call is TRBV5-1, the J call TRBJ2-1; 9 positions agree with TRBD2. Germline V CDR1 and CDR2: SGHRS, YFSETQ. The CDR3 runs to 16 residues. V lost 4 bases to trimming and J lost 7 bases; unmatched junction nucleotides: 12.

The genes are TRBV29-1 and TRBJ2-1, with 11 bases lining up with TRBD2. The CDR3 contains 14 residues. Trimming cost V 4 bases and J 10 bases; bases outside gene matches: 9. The germline V gene has CDR1 SQVTM and CDR2 ANQGSEA. The CDR3 coding sequence is TGCAGCGTTGGACTAGCGGGGAGAGGGGGGGAGCAGTTCTTC. It specifies CSVGLAGRGGEQFF.

The chain has TRBV5-4 and TRBJ1-4; D might be TRBD1 (6 bases). V lost 3 bases and J lost 2, with 8 bases in between. CDR3 size: 14 residues. Germline values: CDR1 SGHNT, CDR2 YYREEE (reference sequence). DNA for the CDR3: TGTGCCAGCAGCTCGAGGGGGACTAATGAAAAACTGTTTTTT. Its translation is CASSSRGTNEKLFF.

The V gene is TRBV29-1, the J gene TRBJ2-3, with D perhaps matching TRBD2 (5 bases). The length of the CDR3 is 14 residues. Germline CDR1 is SQVTM and CDR2 is ANQGSEA. Trimming shortened V by 0 bases and J by 4 bases, and 11 bases separated the two germline ends. In nucleotides, the CDR3 is TGCAGCGTTGAAGATTGGGGAGAGGCAGATACGCAGTATTTT. Its protein is CSVEDWGEADTQYF.

The genes are TRBV7-2 and TRBJ2-3, with 8 bases fitting TRBD2. Germline V gene lookup returns CDR1 SGHTA and CDR2 FQGNSA. CDR3 size: 18 residues. The V and J ends lost 4 bases and 5 bases, in that order; junction bases with no gene match: 17. The CDR3 sequence is CASSWGPYQRGFGDTQYF. CDR3 DNA: TGTGCCAGCAGCTGGGGCCCCTATCAGCGGGGGTTCGGAGATACGCAGTATTTT.

The chain links TRBV28 to TRBJ2-7; 7 positions match TRBD2. V lost 8 bases to trimming and J lost 2 bases; unmatched junction nucleotides: 9. The CDR3 contains 14 residues. Germline CDR1 MDHEN, CDR2 SYDVKM. The CDR3 nucleotides are TGTGCCAGCTTAACTAGCGACCCTCCCTACGAGCAGTACTTC. Amino acids: CASLTSDPPYEQYF.

The chain has TRBV15 and TRBJ2-7; D may be TRBD1 (6 bases). The CDR3 loop spans 13 amino acids. Germline V lookup: CDR1 LNHNV, CDR2 YYDKDF (reference sequence). Trimming cost V 5 bases and J 6 bases, with 14 bases left between them. Here the CDR3 reads CATSAGVWSEQYF. The CDR3, as DNA: TGTGCCACCAGCGCAGGGGTTTGGTCCGAGCAGTACTTC.

The chain combines TRBV15 with TRBJ1-6, with TRBD1 matching 7 bases. Germline loops: CDR1 LNHNV, CDR2 YYDKDF (reference sequence). The CDR3 is 15 amino acids. Trimming cost V 5 bases and J 5 bases; bases outside gene matches: 6. This chain's CDR3 is CATSGGTADNSPLHF. The DNA for the CDR3 is TGTGCCACCAGCGGGGGGACAGCAGATAATTCACCCCTCCACTTT.

The chain is built from TRBV7-2 and TRBJ2-2, with D possibly TRBD2 on 6 matching bases. V was cut by 3 bases and J by 2 bases, with 7 bases left in between. CDR1 SGHTA and CDR2 FQGNSA come from the germline V gene. The CDR3 has 14 amino acids. The CDR3 protein is CASSLGLNTGELFF. In DNA form, the CDR3 reads TGTGCCAGCAGCTTGGGACTTAACACCGGGGAGCTGTTTTTT.

The genes are TRBV27 and TRBJ1-1; tentatively, D is TRBD1 (6 bases). CDR3 length equals 14 residues. Germline values: CDR1 MNHEY, CDR2 SMNVEV (reference sequence). Deletions cut 10 bases from V and 1 base from J, with 16 bases between. CDR3 sequence reads: CATTSGGANTEAFF. For the CDR3, the DNA is TGTGCCACCACGTCCGGGGGGGCGAACACTGAAGCTTTCTTT.

This clone has a single count. The genes are TRBV2 and TRBJ2-6; TRBD1 aligns across 8 bases. The CDR3 has 17 residues. After removal of 3 bases from V and 0 bases from J, the junction contained 4 bases not matched to a gene. The germline V gene encodes CDR1 SNHLY and CDR2 FYNNEI. CDR3 in amino acids: CASSDWTGYSGANVLTF. CDR3 nucleotides: TGTGCCAGCAGTGATTGGACAGGGTACTCTGGGGCCAACGTCCTGACTTTC.

The rearrangement joins TRBV27 to TRBJ1-4; the D is unclear. Germline CDR1 and CDR2: MNHEY and SMNVEV (reference sequence). Trimming shortened V by 5 bases and J by 3 bases, and 19 bases separated the two germline ends. The CDR3 contains 17 residues. This chain's CDR3 is CASSPSAFRRANEKLFF. The CDR3 DNA reads TGTGCCAGCAGTCCATCCGCGTTCCGCCGGGCTAATGAAAAACTGTTTTTT.

This rearrangement joins TRBV5-1 to TRBJ1-1; D is undetermined. The V and J ends lost 0 bases and 0 bases respectively, with 6 bases between them. CDR3 size: 14 residues. Per germline, CDR1 SGHRS and CDR2 YFSETQ. CDR3 residues: CASSLDAVNTEAFF. The CDR3 nucleotides read TGCGCCAGCAGCTTGGACGCAGTGAACACTGAAGCTTTCTTT.

A few counts support this clone. This chain uses TRBV4-3 with TRBJ2-7; possibly TRBD1 for D (6 bases). Trimming removed 4 bases at V and 2 bases at J, with 15 bases between. The CDR3 sequence is 15 residues long. The germline gives CDR1 LGHNA, CDR2 YSLEER. The CDR3 is CASSLWGRGAYEQYF. CDR3 DNA sequence: TGCGCCAGCAGCCTCTGGGGCAGGGGCGCCTACGAGCAGTACTTC.

The J gene is TRBJ2-5, the V gene TRBV5-1; the D is unclear. Deletions cut 4 bases from V and 1 base from J, with 14 bases between. Germline V lookup: CDR1 SGHRS, CDR2 YFSETQ. The CDR3 is 15 amino acids. As DNA, the CDR3 is TGCGCCAGCAGCCGGATTACAGCTATCCAAGAGACCCAGTACTTC. This translates into CASSRITAIQETQYF.

This chain links TRBV2 with TRBJ2-5; 11 nucleotides align to TRBD1. J was trimmed by 4 bases and V by 7 bases; bases with no gene match: 14. From germline, CDR1 is SNHLY and CDR2 FYNNEI. This CDR3 is 17 amino acids long. DNA of the CDR3: TGTGCCAGCACCGGCTCCGGGACAGGGGGTGTCCGAGAGACCCAGTACTTC. It is translated as CASTGSGTGGVRETQYF.

The V gene is TRBV11-2, the J gene TRBJ2-7; 8 bases align to TRBD1. CDR3 size: 14 residues. In germline, CDR1 is SGHAT, CDR2 FQNNGV. Trimming cost V 3 bases and J 7 bases; bases outside gene matches: 8. CDR3 in amino acids: CASSFNRGDGEQYF. The CDR3 bases are TGTGCCAGCAGCTTTAACAGGGGGGACGGGGAGCAGTACTTC.

In its sample, this clone was seen many times. The chain combines TRBV9 with TRBJ1-3, with 11 bases that match TRBD1. Losses at the gene ends were 4 bases for V and 7 bases for J; bases not matched to a gene: 7. Germline V lookup: CDR1 SGDLS, CDR2 YYNGEE. The CDR3 totals 15 residues. The CDR3 spells CASSPARTGGNTIYF. CDR3 coding DNA: TGTGCCAGCAGCCCGGCGAGGACAGGGGGCAACACCATATATTTT.

This chain joins TRBV28 and TRBJ2-5; TRBD1 agrees at 8 bases. V lost 7 bases, J lost 1 base, and 8 bases stayed unmatched. Germline values: CDR1 MDHEN, CDR2 SYDVKM. This CDR3 has 15 residues. The CDR3 sequence: CASNPDREGQETQYF. The CDR3 DNA reads as TGTGCCAGCAACCCGGACAGGGAAGGCCAAGAGACCCAGTACTTC.

V and J are TRBV6-6 and TRBJ2-6, with D maybe TRBD2 (6 bases). Trimming left V 10 bases short and J 1 base short, with 11 bases between. The CDR3 sequence is 14 residues long. The germline V gene encodes CDR1 MNHNY and CDR2 SVGAGI (reference sequence). CDR3 protein: CATIRESGANVLTF. In nucleotides, the CDR3 is TGTGCCACGATTCGGGAGTCTGGGGCCAACGTCCTGACTTTC.

The chain is built from TRBV6-4 and TRBJ2-1; D may be TRBD1 (5 bases). In germline, CDR1 is MRHNA, CDR2 SNTAGT. The V gene lost 8 bases and the J gene lost 0 bases, with 14 bases spanning the gap. CDR3 length: 15 residues. CDR3 in amino acids: CASRPTGYSYNEQFF. The CDR3 DNA is TGTGCCAGCCGGCCCACAGGCTACTCCTACAATGAGCAGTTCTTC.

This chain joins TRBV30 and TRBJ1-5, with 10 bases that match TRBD1. The CDR3 has 14 residues. The V and J ends lost 5 bases and 4 bases, in that order; junction bases with no gene match: 5. CDR1 and CDR2 (germline): GTSNPN, SVGIG (reference sequence). CDR3 nucleotides: TGTGCCTGGCGGACAGGGGGGGTAAATCAGCCCCAGCATTTT. Amino acid sequence: CAWRTGGVNQPQHF.

This clone has a single count. The chain employs TRBV10-3 and TRBJ1-1, with D unclear. Germline values: CDR1 ENHRY, CDR2 SYGVKD. The CDR3 has 11 amino acids. V was trimmed by 10 bases and J by 1 base, leaving 7 bases between them. The CDR3 region is CASSGNTEAFF. DNA for the CDR3: TGTGCCAGTTCGGGGAACACTGAAGCTTTCTTT.

The chain couples TRBV2 to TRBJ1-5; tentatively, D is TRBD1 (6 bases). This CDR3 region has 12 residues. Germline lookup yields CDR1 SNHLY and CDR2 FYNNEI. Trimming stripped 7 bases from V and 2 bases from J, with 6 bases between. The CDR3 spells CASNRGNQPQHF. CDR3 nucleotide sequence: TGTGCCAGCAACAGGGGCAATCAGCCCCAGCATTTT.

The DNA of the CDR3 is TGTGCCAGCAGCTTGAGCCGGGGATCCTACGAGCAGTACTTC. Protein product: CASSLSRGSYEQYF. J is TRBJ2-7 and V is TRBV5-4; TRBD2 might be the D (5 bases). The CDR3 consists of 14 residues. V was clipped by 1 base and J by 1 base, with 9 bases between them. CDR1 and CDR2 (germline): SGHNT, YYREEE (reference sequence).

This chain links TRBV9 with TRBJ2-2, with a tentative D call TRBD1 (5 bases). The germline V gene encodes CDR1 SGDLS and CDR2 YYNGEE. This CDR3 has 14 residues. The V end was cut by 7 bases, the J end by 1 base, with 11 bases between. This chain's CDR3 is CASGQGQNTGELFF. CDR3 coding DNA: TGTGCCAGCGGCCAGGGTCAGAACACCGGGGAGCTGTTTTTT.

This chain joins TRBV9 and TRBJ2-2; 7 bases align to TRBD2. The germline V gene encodes CDR1 SGDLS and CDR2 YYNGEE. CDR3 length: 15 amino acids. Trimming removed 4 bases from V and 4 bases from J; junction bases left unmatched: 7. In DNA form, the CDR3 reads TGTGCCAGCAGCACCGGGGTAGCGGGCACCGGGGAGCTGTTTTTT. Its protein product is CASSTGVAGTGELFF.

V is TRBV19 and J is TRBJ2-3, with D maybe TRBD2 (6 bases). Germline V gene data show CDR1 as LNHDA and CDR2 as SQIVND (reference sequence). V was clipped by 8 bases and J by 2 bases, with 8 bases between them. The CDR3 contains 12 residues. DNA for the CDR3: TGTGCCAGTGGGAGGCCCACAGATACGCAGTATTTT. Translating it yields CASGRPTDTQYF.